This T cell receptor (beta chain) derives from a study of cytomegalovirus exposure and HLA in healthy donors. PCR primers comprised 60 Vbeta and 13 Jbeta primers. Generated by immunoSEQ multiplex PCR, the TCRdb table keeps only in-frame clones and is missing some. The table lists about 170,000 clones, around 80% of them singletons. There are 17 residues in the CDR3. Germline V gene lookup returns CDR1 KGHSH and CDR2 LQKENI. Deletions cut 3 bases from V and 8 bases from J, with 25 bases between. Donors were ostensibly healthy at sampling, although undocumented immune exposures were probable. The V and J genes are TRBV18 and TRBJ1-2, with D unclear. Sequenced input: PBMCs. The clonotype originates from a woman between 50 and 59 years old in good health and CMV-seropositive. CDR3 DNA: TGTGCCAGCTCACCGGATCTCCGGGAAATCTCTGTTGGCGGCTACACCTTC. Translated, it gives CASSPDLREISVGGYTF.